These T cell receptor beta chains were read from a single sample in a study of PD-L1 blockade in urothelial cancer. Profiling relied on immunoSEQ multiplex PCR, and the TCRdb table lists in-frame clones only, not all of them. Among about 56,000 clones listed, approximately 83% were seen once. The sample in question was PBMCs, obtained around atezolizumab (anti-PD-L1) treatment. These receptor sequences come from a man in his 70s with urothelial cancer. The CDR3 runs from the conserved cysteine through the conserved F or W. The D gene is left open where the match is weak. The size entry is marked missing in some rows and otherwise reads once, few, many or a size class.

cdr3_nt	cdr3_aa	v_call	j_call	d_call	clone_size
TGTGCCAGCAACAATCGGGATCAGCCCCAGCATTTT	CASNNRDQPQHF	TRBV2	TRBJ1-5	-	-
TGCGCCAGCAGCTTGGGCGGGCAGGGGACTATCTATGGCTACACCTTC	CASSLGGQGTIYGYTF	TRBV5-1	TRBJ1-2	-	few
TGTGCCAGCAGGGCCGAAGAAGGGTACGGGGCAACTAATGAAAAACTGTTTTTT	CASRAEEGYGATNEKLFF	TRBV2	TRBJ1-4	-	-
TGTGCCAGCAGCTTAGCCAGGGCCGCGAACACCATATATTTT	CASSLARAANTIYF	TRBV7-7	TRBJ1-3	-	-
TGTGCCAGCAGTTTGGACAGAACCCCCTCCTACGAGCAGTACTTC	CASSLDRTPSYEQYF	TRBV28	TRBJ2-7	-	-
TGTGCCAGCAGCCCCGGGACTAGCGGTCACAATGAGCAGTTCTTC	CASSPGTSGHNEQFF	TRBV7-3	TRBJ2-1	TRBD2	-
TGTGCCAGCAGCCGCCTGAGGGGGGGTAACACCGGGGAGCTGTTTTTT	CASSRLRGGNTGELFF	TRBV14	TRBJ2-2	-	-
TGCGCCAGCAGCTTGCTAGGGAGAAATGAGCAGTTCTTC	CASSLLGRNEQFF	TRBV5-1	TRBJ2-1	-	once
TGTGCCACCAGCAGAGACGTGGGGGACAGGGGGCCGGGGGAGCAGTACTTC	CATSRDVGDRGPGEQYF	TRBV15	TRBJ2-7	TRBD1	many
TGTGCCAGCAGCCCAGTAGGGGGAACTAATGAAAAACTGTTTTTT	CASSPVGGTNEKLFF	TRBV7-9	TRBJ1-4	-	-
TGTGCCAGCAGCTTAGCCCCGGGACAGGGCGGCACTGAAGCTTTCTTT	CASSLAPGQGGTEAFF	TRBV7-9	TRBJ1-1	TRBD1	-
TGTGCCAGCAGTTTTCCGGGACAGGGGGCTGGAGAGCAGTACTTC	CASSFPGQGAGEQYF	TRBV6-5	TRBJ2-7	TRBD1	few
TGCGCCAGCAGTGGTGACCCTCGGGGGAACTACGAGCAGTACTTC	CASSGDPRGNYEQYF	TRBV10-2	TRBJ2-7	-	-
TGTGCCAGCAGCTCGGACAGGGGCTATGGCTACACCTTC	CASSSDRGYGYTF	TRBV11-3	TRBJ1-2	TRBD1	-
TGTGCCAGCAGCCAGACCCTGGGGGGGACTGAAGCTTTCTTT	CASSQTLGGTEAFF	TRBV7-8	TRBJ1-1	-	-
TGTGCCAGCAGCTTAAGCGCGTACCAAGAGACCCAGTACTTC	CASSLSAYQETQYF	TRBV7-6	TRBJ2-5	-	-
TGTGCCAGCAGCTTGAGTAGCGGCCCATCGAACACCGGGGAGCTGTTTTTT	CASSLSSGPSNTGELFF	TRBV11-3	TRBJ2-2	-	-
TGTGCCAGCAGCCTGGGCATGAACACTGAAGCTTTCTTT	CASSLGMNTEAFF	TRBV9	TRBJ1-1	-	-
TGTGCCATCAGTGAAGGGGAAAACAGGGGGATAGCCGAGTTAGAGACCCAGTACTTC	CAISEGENRGIAELETQYF	TRBV10-3	TRBJ2-5	TRBD1	-
TGTGCCAGCAGACTGACAGGGTTGCAAGAGACCCAGTACTTC	CASRLTGLQETQYF	TRBV5-6	TRBJ2-5	TRBD1	-
TGTGCCAGTAGTATAGGGTGGAGGGGCGACGTTTATGGCTACACCTTC	CASSIGWRGDVYGYTF	TRBV19	TRBJ1-2	-	-
TGTGCCAGCAGCGTAGAGGCCAGCGGGATCATAGGGGAGCTGTTTTTT	CASSVEASGIIGELFF	TRBV9	TRBJ2-2	TRBD2	-
TGTGCCAGCCACTGGGGGGGATTCCGCTACGAGCAGTACTTC	CASHWGGFRYEQYF	TRBV5-6	TRBJ2-7	TRBD2	-
TGTGCCAGCAGGACTAGCGGGAGGAGGGAGACCCAGTACTTC	CASRTSGRRETQYF	TRBV28	TRBJ2-5	TRBD2	-
TGTGCCAGCAGCGTTGTAGCGGGAGCCGCCACAGATACGCAGTATTTT	CASSVVAGAATDTQYF	TRBV9	TRBJ2-3	TRBD2	-
TGTGCCAGCAGTTTAAGGGACACTGGGAAGGTGCAGTACTTC	CASSLRDTGKVQYF	TRBV27	TRBJ2-7	-	few
TGTGCCATCAAGGATGGGGCGGGAGGGTACGAGCAGTACTTC	CAIKDGAGGYEQYF	TRBV10-3	TRBJ2-7	TRBD2	-
TGTGCCAGCAGCTCCCCGGTCGGACTAGCGGGGTACGAGCAGTACTTC	CASSSPVGLAGYEQYF	TRBV11-2	TRBJ2-7	TRBD2	-
TGTGCCAGCAGTGACGGTCCTAACTATGGCTACACCTTC	CASSDGPNYGYTF	TRBV2	TRBJ1-2	-	-
TGTGCCAGCAGCCCCGACTCCGTCAGCTCCTACAATGAGCAGTTCTTC	CASSPDSVSSYNEQFF	TRBV7-6	TRBJ2-1	-	-
TGTGCCAGTAGCGTCGGGGACTATGGCTACACCTTC	CASSVGDYGYTF	TRBV19	TRBJ1-2	-	-
TGTGCCATCAGTGAGTCAATAGCGGCCAGGGATGAGCAGTTCTTC	CAISESIAARDEQFF	TRBV10-3	TRBJ2-1	-	once
TGTGCCAGCAGCTCGGCCAAGGACAGGCACACTGAAGCTTTCTTT	CASSSAKDRHTEAFF	TRBV5-4	TRBJ1-1	TRBD1	-
TGTGCCAGTAAAAGCCAGGGAGGCGAGCAGTACTTC	CASKSQGGEQYF	TRBV6-5	TRBJ2-7	-	few
TGTGCCAGCAGTTTCCTACAGGGGATTAGTAATCAGCCCCAGCATTTT	CASSFLQGISNQPQHF	TRBV28	TRBJ1-5	TRBD1	-
TGTGCAAGTCGCCGATCTACAGGGGCCGGGAGAAATCAGCCCCAGCATTTT	CASRRSTGAGRNQPQHF	TRBV12-2	TRBJ1-5	-	once
TGTGCCAGCTCACCTTACAGGGGCGCTAATGAAAAACTGTTTTTT	CASSPYRGANEKLFF	TRBV18	TRBJ1-4	TRBD1	-
TGCGCCAGCAGGACCCCTGGGCGGGAGGAGGCCAATGAGCAGTTCTTC	CASRTPGREEANEQFF	TRBV10-1	TRBJ2-1	TRBD2	once
TGTGCCAGCAGCTTGGACCCTAGCGGGAATCCCTTGCAGTACTTC	CASSLDPSGNPLQYF	TRBV5-4	TRBJ2-7	TRBD2	-
TGTGCCGGGTACAGGGTTGGGAACACTGAAGCTTTCTTT	CAGYRVGNTEAFF	TRBV2	TRBJ1-1	-	-
TGTGCCAGCAGAGCCGGGACTAGCAAGTTCTTC	CASRAGTSKFF	TRBV6-1	TRBJ2-1	TRBD2	-
TGTGCCAGCAGCTGGAGGACAGGGGGAGTCGCGAACACCGGGGAGCTGTTTTTT	CASSWRTGGVANTGELFF	TRBV5-6	TRBJ2-2	TRBD1	once
TGTGCCAGCAGCCGCGGGACAGGGAGGGATGGCTACACCTTC	CASSRGTGRDGYTF	TRBV7-9	TRBJ1-2	TRBD1	-
TGCGCCAGCAGCTTACCAATGAGCTCTGGGGCCAACGTCCTGACTTTC	CASSLPMSSGANVLTF	TRBV5-1	TRBJ2-6	-	-
TGCGCCAGCAGCGCCGCCCCGGGACAGGGAGGGGAGACCCAGTACTTC	CASSAAPGQGGETQYF	TRBV5-1	TRBJ2-5	TRBD1	-
TGTGCCAGCACGGGGTCCTTTGAGCAGTACTTC	CASTGSFEQYF	TRBV2	TRBJ2-7	-	-
TGTGCCAGCAGTTTATTCCGGGCAGATACGCAGTATTTT	CASSLFRADTQYF	TRBV27	TRBJ2-3	-	-
TGTGCCAGCAGTTTATGGGAGGAGAACACTGAAGCTTTCTTT	CASSLWEENTEAFF	TRBV28	TRBJ1-1	-	-
TGCGCCAGCAGCTTTCGGCCCGTGGAACAGGGGGACACTGAAGCTTTCTTT	CASSFRPVEQGDTEAFF	TRBV5-1	TRBJ1-1	TRBD1	-
TGTGCCAGCAGTCGACTAGGCTACAATGAGCAGTTCTTC	CASSRLGYNEQFF	TRBV6-6	TRBJ2-1	-	-
TGTGCCAGCAGTTTCCCCAGGGATAATGAGCAGTTCTTC	CASSFPRDNEQFF	TRBV28	TRBJ2-1	-	-
TGTGCCAGCACCACGTCGGGACAGCTCACGAACACCGGGGAGCTGTTTTTT	CASTTSGQLTNTGELFF	TRBV5-6	TRBJ2-2	TRBD1	once
TGTGCCAGCAGCTTGGTGAGCAGGGAGGACTATGGCTACACCTTC	CASSLVSREDYGYTF	TRBV5-5	TRBJ1-2	-	-